Below are 20 T cell receptor beta chains sequenced from a single sample in a study of cytomegalovirus exposure and HLA in healthy donors. PCR employed 60 Vbeta and 13 Jbeta primers. The table came from immunoSEQ multiplex PCR; TCRdb's copy has only in-frame clones and leaves some out. Of some 150,000 clones listed, 79% are singletons. The material sequenced was PBMCs. All receptors derive from a woman aged 40 to 55 in good health and CMV-seropositive.

This chain's CDR3 is CASSPGGLDNSPLHF. The CDR3 nucleotides are TGTGCCAGCTCACCAGGGGGCCTCGATAATTCACCCCTCCACTTT. The gene calls are TRBV18 and TRBJ1-6; maybe TRBD1 (6 bases). The ends were cut back, 2 bases at V and 5 bases at J, with 10 bases in the middle. CDR3 length: 15 amino acids. Germline V gene data show CDR1 as KGHSH and CDR2 as LQKENI.

The J gene is TRBJ2-3, the V gene TRBV6-5, with D tentatively TRBD1 (6 bases). CDR1 is MNHEY and CDR2 is SVGAGI in the germline V gene. This CDR3 is built from 15 residues. The V end was cut by 6 bases, the J end by 2 bases, with 15 bases between. As DNA, the CDR3 is TGTGCCAGCAGCCACAAACAGGGCCTCACAGATACGCAGTATTTT. As protein: CASSHKQGLTDTQYF.

V is TRBV6-5 and J is TRBJ1-1; D gene ambiguous. From germline, CDR1 is MNHEY and CDR2 SVGAGI. This CDR3 spans 12 amino acids. The V and J ends lost 6 bases and 4 bases respectively, with 9 bases between them. CDR3 loop: CASSTTGTEAFF. The CDR3 DNA is TGTGCCAGCAGCACGACTGGCACTGAAGCTTTCTTT.

J is TRBJ2-7 and V is TRBV7-6; 11 bases align to TRBD2. The CDR3 has 17 amino acids. Germline assignment: CDR1 SGHVS and CDR2 FNYEAQ. Germline trimming cut 1 base from V and 2 bases from J; bases unmatched to any gene: 7. This CDR3 is CASSLGVSGGVPYEQYF. For the CDR3, the DNA is TGTGCCAGCAGCTTAGGGGTTAGCGGGGGGGTCCCCTACGAGCAGTACTTC.

The chain is built from TRBV6-5 and TRBJ2-7, with 7 bases identical to TRBD1. The CDR3 runs to 14 residues. V lost 4 bases to trimming and J lost 0 bases; unmatched junction nucleotides: 3. Per the germline V gene, CDR1 is MNHEY and CDR2 is SVGAGI. The CDR3 DNA sequence: TGTGCCAGCAGTTGGGACAGCCGCTCCTACGAGCAGTACTTC. This translates into CASSWDSRSYEQYF.

In its sample, this clone was seen a few times. For the CDR3, the DNA is TGTGCCAGCAGGTCGACAGGCGCTCAGCCCCAGCATTTT. Translated: CASRSTGAQPQHF. J is TRBJ1-5 and V is TRBV6-4, with D tentatively TRBD1 (6 bases). CDR3 length equals 13 residues. In germline, CDR1 is MRHNA, CDR2 SNTAGT. V gave up 6 bases and J gave up 6 bases, with 12 bases separating them.

This chain joins TRBV7-3 and TRBJ2-1; TRBD2 matches 13 bases. Germline values: CDR1 SGHTA, CDR2 FQGTGA. This CDR3 is built from 15 residues. With 5 bases clipped from V and 9 bases from J, the junction kept 7 bases outside the gene matches. The CDR3 protein is CASSTTSGGAFEQFF. The CDR3, as DNA: TGTGCCAGCAGCACTACTAGCGGGGGGGCTTTTGAGCAGTTCTTC.

For the CDR3, the DNA is TGTGCCAGCAGTTACGGACAGACAACTAATGAAAAACTGTTTTTT. Encoded protein: CASSYGQTTNEKLFF. The chain joins TRBV28 to TRBJ1-4; weak D call: TRBD1 (6 bases). The germline V gene encodes CDR1 MDHEN and CDR2 SYDVKM. The CDR3 runs to 15 residues. V was shortened by 4 bases and J by 0 bases, with 9 bases between the two germline ends.

The rearrangement uses TRBV5-6 and TRBJ2-5; D is perhaps TRBD2 (6 bases). Germline V gene lookup returns CDR1 SGHDT and CDR2 YYEEEE. V was pared by 3 bases and J by 5 bases, with 23 bases between. This CDR3 has 17 amino acids. The CDR3 loop reads CASSSPLGLARGETQYF. In DNA, the CDR3 is TGTGCCAGCAGCTCCCCACTCGGGCTAGCGAGAGGCGAGACCCAGTACTTC. The whole variable domain, filled in from reference TRBV5-6 and TRBJ2-5, reads DAGVTQSPTHLIKTRGQQVTLRCSPKSGHDTVSWYQQALGQGPQFIFQYYEEEERQRGNFPDRFSGHQFPNYSSELNVNALLLGDSALYLCASSSPLGLARGETQYFGPGTRLLVL.

For this clone: The junction departs from germline at one end; a sequencing error may be responsible. The V and J genes are TRBV7-9 and TRBJ2-2; D might be TRBD2 (5 bases). The germline V gene has CDR1 SEHNR and CDR2 FQNEAQ (reference sequence). This CDR3 contains 16 residues. The CDR3 is CSSSLALGLAGGELFF. The CDR3 DNA reads TGTTCCAGCAGCTTAGCCCTTGGCCTAGCTGGAGGGGAGCTGTTTTTT.

The chain is built from TRBV6-1 and TRBJ1-6, with a tentative D call TRBD1 (5 bases). Germline values: CDR1 MNHNS, CDR2 SASEGT. V was trimmed by 2 bases and J by 7 bases, leaving 12 bases between them. The CDR3 covers 15 residues. CDR3 DNA: TGTGCCAGCAGTGAAAGGGGCAGGGTAAATTCACCCCTCCACTTT. Translated: CASSERGRVNSPLHF.

The chain joins TRBV18 to TRBJ2-7, with TRBD1 matching 8 bases. Germline CDR1 reads KGHSH; CDR2 reads LQKENI. This CDR3 comprises 15 residues. V dropped 0 bases and J dropped 5; count of bases not matched to a gene: 6. CDR3 nucleotide sequence: TGTGCCAGCTCACCACCTGGACAGGGCCCTAACGAGCAGTACTTC. It codes for CASSPPGQGPNEQYF.

The J gene is TRBJ2-6, the V gene TRBV5-4; TRBD2 agrees at 10 bases. The CDR3 contains 16 residues. Germline assignment: CDR1 SGHNT and CDR2 YYREEE (reference sequence). V was clipped by 10 bases and J by 0 bases; unmatched bases: 7. The DNA of the CDR3 is TGTGCCTTGAATAGCGGGGGGCCCTCTGGGGCCAACGTCCTGACTTTC. It specifies CALNSGGPSGANVLTF.

This clone has only a few counts. In nucleotides, the CDR3 is TGTGCCAGCACCCATAGCGGGGGGGCCTATGAGCAGTTCTTC. It specifies CASTHSGGAYEQFF. The chain links TRBV2 to TRBJ2-1; TRBD2 aligns across 11 bases. The CDR3 is made up of 14 amino acids. The J segment lost 8 bases and the V segment lost 7 bases, leaving 7 bases of the junction unmatched. Germline-derived CDR1 and CDR2 are SNHLY and FYNNEI.

The chain carries TRBV19 and TRBJ1-2; TRBD1 aligns across 7 bases. J lost 0 bases, V lost 5 bases, and 6 bases had no gene match. CDR1 LNHDA and CDR2 SQIVND come from the germline V gene (reference sequence). The CDR3 contains 15 residues. CDR3: CASSSGQPPNYGYTF. The CDR3 DNA sequence: TGTGCCAGTAGTTCGGGACAGCCTCCTAACTATGGCTACACCTTC. The full variable domain, its missing parts supplied by reference TRBV19 and TRBJ1-2, is DGGITQSPKYLFRKEGQNVTLSCEQNLNHDAMYWYRQDPGQGLRLIYYSQIVNDFQKGDIAEGYSVSREKKESFPLTVTSAQKNPTAFYLCASSSGQPPNYGYTFGSGTRLTVV.

The chain employs TRBV5-1 and TRBJ2-1; TRBD2 might be the D (6 bases). Trimming shortened V by 3 bases and J by 8 bases, and 18 bases separated the two germline ends. This CDR3 is 15 amino acids long. The germline V gene encodes CDR1 SGHRS and CDR2 YFSETQ. CDR3 sequence: CASSSGLSPWDEQFF. The CDR3 nucleotides read TGCGCCAGCAGCTCGGGACTTTCCCCGTGGGATGAGCAGTTCTTC. The whole variable domain, filled in from reference TRBV5-1 and TRBJ2-1, reads KAGVTQTPRYLIKTRGQQVTLSCSPISGHRSVSWYQQTPGQGLQFLFEYFSETQRNKGNFPGRFSGRQFSNSRSEMNVSTLELGDSALYLCASSSGLSPWDEQFFGPGTRLTVL.

This clone showed up just once. V is TRBV5-5 and J is TRBJ1-1; 8 bases line up with TRBD1. J was trimmed by 1 base and V by 4 bases; bases with no gene match: 6. The CDR3 runs 15 residues. Germline V gene lookup returns CDR1 SGHKS and CDR2 YYEKEE (reference sequence). The CDR3 coding sequence is TGTGCCAGCAGCGGAGGGACAGGCTCGAACACTGAAGCTTTCTTT. This encodes CASSGGTGSNTEAFF.

The sample holds one count of this clone. The gene calls are TRBV7-3 and TRBJ1-1, with D unresolved. Per germline, CDR1 SGHTA and CDR2 FQGTGA. This CDR3 contains 14 residues. Trimming cost V 0 bases and J 0 bases, with 5 bases left between them. Here the CDR3 DNA reads TGTGCCAGCAGCTTAACTTCTATGAACACTGAAGCTTTCTTT. Translation gives CASSLTSMNTEAFF.

The chain employs TRBV2 and TRBJ2-3; maybe TRBD2 (6 bases). V lost 3 bases and J lost 1, with 14 bases in between. The CDR3 runs 16 residues. Per the germline V gene, CDR1 is SNHLY and CDR2 is FYNNEI. The CDR3 bases are TGTGCCAGCAGTGAGAGCCTCCCGGGGGGCACAGATACGCAGTATTTT. Translated: CASSESLPGGTDTQYF. The whole variable domain, remainder taken from reference TRBV2 and TRBJ2-3, is EPEVTQTPSHQVTQMGQEVILRCVPISNHLYFYWYRQILGQKVEFLVSFYNNEISEKSEIFDDQFSVERPDGSNFTLKIRSTKLEDSAMYFCASSESLPGGTDTQYFGPGTRLTVL.

Only one count was recorded for this clone. The chain joins TRBV7-7 to TRBJ2-5; tentatively, D is TRBD1 (6 bases). V shed 5 bases and J shed 5 bases, with 15 bases lying between them. Germline CDR1 reads SSHAT; CDR2 reads FNYEAQ (reference sequence). CDR3 length: 14 amino acids. The CDR3 bases are TGTGCCAGCAGCCAGCAACAGGGATCGGAGACCCAGTACTTC. This codes for CASSQQQGSETQYF.